This TCR beta chain was identified during a study of human T cells and chemical hapten exposure. TCRdb processed the RACE reads anew with MiXCR; each CDR3 protein has one entry. Of 55,000 to 85,000 distinct CDR3 sequences in the sample, about 9.4% were seen once. The trim removed 5 bases at V and 5 bases at J, leaving 5 bases unmatched. The CDR3 consists of 14 residues. CDR1 and CDR2 from the germline V gene are SNHLY and FYNNEI. This clonotype was found many times. Time point meaning: patch test 1, 2 weeks after DPC sensitization. The sample's treatment: therapeutic diphenylcyclopropenone sensitization with weekly scalp DPC.

The clonotype was recovered from a middle-aged woman with alopecia areata. Some clones in this sample may be carry-over from other donors' samples. The gene calls are TRBV2 and TRBJ1-5; 8 nucleotides agree with TRBD1. The material sequenced was whole blood, taken in connection with sensitization to the hapten diphenylcyclopropenone (DPC). In DNA form, the CDR3 reads TGTGCCAGCAGTTCTACAGGGGGGCATCAGCCCCAGCATTTT. It is translated as CASSSTGGHQPQHF.